The next 30 T cell receptor beta chains were all read from a single sample in a study of response to subunit inactivated influenza vaccine. TCRdb reprocessed the RT-PCR reads via MiXCR and lists one record per CDR3 protein. The sample records some 200,000 distinct CDR3 sequences, 10% to 15% being singletons. The same sample was also used in a study of T cells expressing NK-cell markers. Per that study: The authors generated TCR beta cDNA through 5'RACE template switching with UMIs.

This specimen consisted of CD8+ T cells sorted from PBMCs, obtained less than 13 days after vaccination. The source of these receptors is a man in his forties or fifties who received an inactivated influenza vaccine.

This clonotype showed up just a few times. The gene calls are TRBV5-1 and TRBJ2-7; 8 positions match TRBD1. Germline values: CDR1 SGHRS, CDR2 YFSETQ. The CDR3 covers 14 residues. Unmatched junction bases numbered 4, after V lost 0 bases and J lost 5 bases. Here the CDR3 reads CASSLGQGYDEQYF. The CDR3 DNA reads as TGCGCCAGCAGCTTGGGACAGGGGTACGACGAGCAGTACTTC.

This clonotype appeared many times. J is TRBJ1-6 and V is TRBV20-1; D is uncertain. This CDR3 region has 12 residues. The germline CDR1 and CDR2 sequences are DFQATT and SNEGSKA (reference sequence). V shed 4 bases and J shed 10 bases, with 11 bases lying between them. CDR3 DNA: TGCAGTGCTATCAAATTAGAGTCACCCCTCCACTTT. This encodes CSAIKLESPLHF.

In this sample, this clonotype turned up a few times. The chain has TRBV2 and TRBJ2-5, with 8 bases that match TRBD2. V lost 3 bases and J lost 5; bases outside the gene matches: 8. The CDR3 sequence is 15 residues long. The V gene's germline CDR1 is SNHLY and CDR2 FYNNEI. The CDR3: CASSDPSGSGETQYF. The CDR3 DNA follows: TGTGCCAGCAGTGACCCCAGCGGGAGTGGTGAGACCCAGTACTTC.

This clonotype appeared a few times. The rearrangement links TRBV2 to TRBJ2-3, with 7 bases identical to TRBD2. From germline, CDR1 is SNHLY and CDR2 FYNNEI. V was pared by 7 bases and J by 0 bases, with 10 bases of the junction left unmatched. The CDR3 runs 16 residues. The CDR3 nucleotides are TGTGCCAGCAAGGGTCCCTGGCGGGAGAGCACAGATACGCAGTATTTT. Residues: CASKGPWRESTDTQYF.

The chain links TRBV7-3 to TRBJ1-4; D ambiguous. This CDR3 has 18 residues. CDR1 and CDR2 from the germline V gene are SGHTA and FQGTGA. The V gene lost 1 base and the J gene lost 3 bases, with 18 bases spanning the gap. The CDR3 region has the DNA TGTGCCAGCAGCTTAAGTCGTAGGTCTGGGCTGGCTAATGAAAAACTGTTTTTT. Its translation: CASSLSRRSGLANEKLFF.

V is TRBV4-2 and J is TRBJ1-2; weak D call: TRBD1 (5 bases). There are 16 residues in the CDR3. V lost 5 bases and J 8 bases, leaving 24 bases between the germline ends. Germline CDR1 reads LGHNA; CDR2 reads YNFKEQ. The CDR3 spells CASSSWGSSIGLGYTF. CDR3 DNA sequence: TGTGCCAGCAGCTCATGGGGCAGTTCGATAGGTCTCGGCTACACCTTC.

The rearrangement links TRBV28 to TRBJ2-3, with 7 bases that match TRBD1. In germline, CDR1 is MDHEN, CDR2 SYDVKM. This CDR3 is built from 15 residues. J gave up 0 bases and V 7 bases, and 7 bases lay outside the gene matches. The CDR3 sequence is CASNGQATSTDTQYF. As DNA, the CDR3 is TGTGCCAGCAACGGACAGGCCACTAGCACAGATACGCAGTATTTT.

In its sample, this clonotype was seen many times. The chain uses TRBV4-3 and TRBJ2-5, with D uncertain. The germline V and J ends were trimmed by 0 bases and 1 base, with 9 bases remaining between them. Germline assignment: CDR1 LGHNA and CDR2 YSLEER. This CDR3 comprises 15 residues. The CDR3 region is CASSQDLTFQETQYF. CDR3 nucleotide sequence: TGCGCCAGCAGCCAAGATCTCACGTTCCAAGAGACCCAGTACTTC.

In this sample, this clonotype turned up a few times. The chain combines TRBV29-1 with TRBJ2-3; 8 bases are a match to TRBD2. The junction had 12 bases not matched to a gene; V was cut back by 4 bases and J by 9 bases. Germline V gene lookup returns CDR1 SQVTM and CDR2 ANQGSEA. The CDR3 is made up of 14 amino acids. CDR3 in DNA: TGCAGCGTTGGTGAACGGGAGGGCCCGTGGACGCAGTATTTT. Translation gives CSVGEREGPWTQYF.

This clonotype occurred a few times. The V call is TRBV12-3 or TRBV12-4, the J call TRBJ1-2, with 10 bases identical to TRBD1. V shed 5 bases and J 4 bases; nucleotides not matched to a gene: 7. The CDR3 loop spans 15 amino acids. The chain's CDR3 is CASSETGGESYGYTF. For the CDR3, the DNA is TGTGCCAGCAGTGAGACAGGGGGCGAGAGCTATGGCTACACCTTC.

V gene TRBV27 combines with J gene TRBJ2-3; D perhaps matches TRBD2 (6 bases). Looked up from germline, CDR1 is MNHEY and CDR2 is SMNVEV (reference sequence). The V end was cut by 6 bases, the J end by 2 bases, with 18 bases between. The CDR3 loop spans 16 amino acids. The CDR3 coding sequence is TGTGCCAGCAGCCCTCTACGAGCGGGTGCCACAGATACGCAGTATTTT. It yields the protein CASSPLRAGATDTQYF.

In nucleotides, the CDR3 is TGTGCCAGCTCGCTTCACGAGACCCAGTACTTC. Its translation is CASSLHETQYF. This chain links TRBV11-2 with TRBJ2-5; D gene uncertain. Trimming removed 8 bases at V and 5 bases at J, with 9 bases between. The CDR3 extends over 11 amino acids. The V gene's germline CDR1 is SGHAT and CDR2 FQNNGV.

This clonotype was seen many times. The rearrangement joins TRBV6-5 to TRBJ2-1; the D is unclear. This CDR3 has 11 residues. Trimming shortened V by 8 bases and J by 3 bases, and 5 bases separated the two germline ends. CDR1 MNHEY and CDR2 SVGAGI come from the germline V gene. CDR3 DNA: TGTGCCAGCCATAGCTACAATGAGCAGTTCTTC. It encodes CASHSYNEQFF.

This rearrangement joins TRBV5-5 to TRBJ2-1; a weak D match, TRBD1 (6 bases). V lost 2 bases to trimming and J lost 1 base, with 10 bases between them. The CDR3 extends over 15 amino acids. Per the germline V gene, CDR1 is SGHKS and CDR2 is YYEKEE (reference sequence). The DNA for the CDR3 is TGTGCCAGCAGCTTCGACAGGCCGTCCTACAATGAGCAGTTCTTC. It encodes CASSFDRPSYNEQFF.

The chain couples TRBV28 to TRBJ2-1, with 12 bases lining up with TRBD2. Germline trimming cut 2 bases from V and 9 bases from J; bases unmatched to any gene: 11. Germline CDR1 and CDR2: MDHEN and SYDVKM. The CDR3 totals 17 residues. The CDR3 coding sequence is TGTGCCAGCAGTTTAGCTAGCGGGGGGGCCTACGGTACTGAGCAGTTCTTC. Translation: CASSLASGGAYGTEQFF.

This clonotype was counted between two and nine times. The chain uses TRBV28 and TRBJ2-1; 11 bases line up with TRBD2. The CDR3 loop spans 17 amino acids. Germline V lookup: CDR1 MDHEN, CDR2 SYDVKM. J lost 7 bases, V lost 5 bases, and 13 bases had no gene match. CDR3 sequence (DNA): TGTGCCAGCAGTCCACGACTAGCGGGGCCTACAGTGAATGAGCAGTTCTTC. It yields the protein CASSPRLAGPTVNEQFF.

The sample holds a few counts of this clonotype. V usage is TRBV20-1 and J usage is TRBJ1-5; the D is unclear. Germline CDR1 and CDR2: DFQATT and SNEGSKA (reference sequence). This CDR3 has 13 amino acids. V shed 2 bases and J shed 7 bases, with 12 bases lying between them. The DNA for the CDR3 is TGCAGTGCTAGAACGGCAGCGGCCCAGCCCCAGCATTTT. Its protein product is CSARTAAAQPQHF.

The rearrangement links TRBV12-3 or TRBV12-4 to TRBJ2-3; 11 positions match TRBD2. The CDR3 is made up of 16 amino acids. Trimming cost V 5 bases and J 2 bases; bases outside gene matches: 6. CDR3 coding DNA: TGTGCCAGCAGTGTCTATAGCGGGGGGGCCACAGATACGCAGTATTTT. Translated, it gives CASSVYSGGATDTQYF.

This clonotype has more than one count but fewer than ten. The chain links TRBV7-9 to TRBJ1-4, with 9 bases identical to TRBD1. V was pared by 5 bases and J by 5 bases, with 3 bases of the junction left unmatched. Per the germline V gene, CDR1 is SEHNR and CDR2 is FQNEAQ (reference sequence). This CDR3 is 14 amino acids long. The CDR3 loop reads CASSGTGLNEKLFF. The CDR3 DNA follows: TGTGCCAGCAGCGGGACAGGGTTGAATGAAAAACTGTTTTTT.

This clonotype occurred a few times. The gene calls are TRBV16 and TRBJ2-7; possibly TRBD2 for D (5 bases). The CDR3 runs 14 residues. Germline V gene lookup returns CDR1 KGHSY and CDR2 FQNENV. V gave up 2 bases and J gave up 4 bases, with 12 bases separating them. The CDR3 region has the DNA TGTGCCAGCAGCCAAGGAGCGAGGGTTTACGAGCAGTACTTC. Translated, it gives CASSQGARVYEQYF.

This clonotype came up a few times. The rearrangement uses TRBV4-1 and TRBJ2-2; D is unresolved. V dropped 1 base and J dropped 6 bases, with 6 bases sitting between them. The CDR3 has 13 amino acids. Germline CDR1 is MGHRA and CDR2 is YSYEKL. CDR3 sequence: CASSQGWAGELFF. CDR3 in DNA: TGCGCCAGCAGCCAAGGCTGGGCCGGGGAGCTGTTTTTT.

In its sample, this clonotype was seen a few times. This sequence joins TRBV18 and TRBJ1-2; 8 nucleotides line up with TRBD1. The CDR3 covers 13 residues. Unmatched junction bases numbered 4, after V lost 4 bases and J lost 6 bases. Germline-derived CDR1 and CDR2 are KGHSH and LQKENI. The DNA of the CDR3 is TGTGCCAGCTCACGGATACAGGGGGATGGCTACACCTTC. It specifies CASSRIQGDGYTF.

This clonotype was detected a few times. The chain uses TRBV9 and TRBJ2-6, with D unresolved. Germline loops: CDR1 SGDLS, CDR2 YYNGEE. The V gene lost 3 bases and the J gene lost 0 bases, with 13 bases spanning the gap. This CDR3 has 17 residues. In DNA form, the CDR3 reads TGTGCCAGCAGCGGAAGGGTTTCCAGCTCTGGGGCCAACGTCCTGACTTTC. Amino acids: CASSGRVSSSGANVLTF.

To note about this clonotype: One end of the junction is discordant with germline, which a read error may explain. The gene calls are TRBV3-1 and TRBJ2-1; 13 positions match TRBD2. CDR3 size: 18 residues. Germline values: CDR1 LGHDT, CDR2 YNNKEL (reference sequence). CDR3 in amino acids: CARSTSGGAGTSYNEQFF. The DNA of the CDR3 is TGTGCCCGCAGTACTAGCGGGGGGGCGGGTACATCCTACAATGAGCAGTTCTTC.

This rearrangement joins TRBV4-1 to TRBJ1-3, with D uncertain. Trimming took 1 base from V and 3 from J, leaving 4 bases between them. Looked up from germline, CDR1 is MGHRA and CDR2 is YSYEKL. The CDR3 is 13 amino acids. CDR3 loop: CASSQVDGNTIYF. The CDR3 nucleotides are TGCGCCAGCAGCCAAGTGGATGGAAACACCATATATTTT.

The chain recombines TRBV4-1 with TRBJ2-1; the match to TRBD2 covers 10 bases. Germline lookup yields CDR1 MGHRA and CDR2 YSYEKL. CDR3 length equals 16 residues. The J segment lost 4 bases and the V segment lost 0 bases, leaving 3 bases of the junction unmatched. CDR3 residues: CASSQDRAGGYNEQFF. The CDR3 nucleotides are TGCGCCAGCAGCCAAGATCGAGCGGGAGGGTACAATGAGCAGTTCTTC.

This clonotype occurred a few times. The chain employs TRBV7-2 and TRBJ2-1, with 8 nucleotides matching TRBD2. Germline assignment: CDR1 SGHTA and CDR2 FQGNSA. V was pared by 1 base and J by 2 bases, with 4 bases of the junction left unmatched. There are 16 residues in the CDR3. CDR3 residues: CASSLGVSGTYNEQFF. The CDR3 DNA is TGTGCCAGCAGCTTAGGGGTTAGCGGGACCTACAATGAGCAGTTCTTC.

J is TRBJ2-7 and V is TRBV27; D not resolved. Trimming took 6 bases from V and 3 from J, leaving 15 bases between them. The CDR3 is made up of 14 amino acids. Per the germline V gene, CDR1 is MNHEY and CDR2 is SMNVEV (reference sequence). CDR3 sequence (DNA): TGTGCCAGCAGCCCCGGACGGGTAGACTACGAGCAGTACTTC. It specifies CASSPGRVDYEQYF.

This clonotype was observed a single time. V gene TRBV10-1 combines with J gene TRBJ2-5; TRBD1 matches 8 bases. V shed 3 bases, J shed 3 bases, and the junction held 3 bases outside the gene matches. CDR1 and CDR2 (germline): WNHNN, SYGVQD (reference sequence). CDR3 length: 14 amino acids. CDR3 in amino acids: CASSEPGQEETQYF. Written as DNA, the CDR3 is TGCGCCAGCAGTGAACCGGGACAGGAAGAGACCCAGTACTTC.

CDR3 residues: CASSTTNRDRCEQYF. DNA of the CDR3: TGTGCCAGCAGCACTACTAACAGGGATCGGTGCGAGCAGTACTTC. The rearrangement uses TRBV21-1 and TRBJ2-7; the table gives TRBD1 as D, unverified against the DNA. TRBV21-1 is given as a pseudogene. This CDR3 is 15 amino acids long.